These 25 T cell receptor beta chains came from one sample sequenced in a study of T cells after yellow fever vaccination. TCRdb analysed the 5' RACE reads with MiXCR anew, one entry per CDR3 protein. The table has approximately 600,000 distinct CDR3 sequences, 9% to 15% seen once. This material consisted of PBMCs, taken on the day of the yellow fever booster vaccination. Source of these receptors: a man between 25 and 39 years old who received the YFV17D yellow fever vaccine.

The chain is built from TRBV5-1 and TRBJ2-3, with D possibly called TRBD1 or TRBD2 (5 bases each). From germline, CDR1 is SGHRS and CDR2 YFSETQ. This CDR3 is built from 14 residues. Trimming pared 4 bases from V and 7 bases from J, leaving 16 bases between. The CDR3 coding sequence is TGCGCCAGCAGCGGACGTGGGGACCCAAATACGCAGTATTTT. Translating it yields CASSGRGDPNTQYF.

Many counts were recorded for this clonotype. CDR3 protein: CASSGLLSSYNEQFF. The CDR3 DNA follows: TGTGCCAGCTCGGGTCTGCTGAGCTCCTACAATGAGCAGTTCTTC. The genes are TRBV6-2 or TRBV6-3 and TRBJ2-1; D is ambiguous. Deletions cut 8 bases from V and 0 bases from J, with 14 bases between. The CDR3 is 15 residues long. Germline CDR1 and CDR2: MNHEY and SVGEGT.

The chain joins TRBV20-1 to TRBJ2-1; D ambiguous. Germline assignment: CDR1 DFQATT and CDR2 SNEGSKA (reference sequence). The CDR3 is 14 amino acids. V was trimmed by 6 bases and J by 2 bases, leaving 14 bases between them. In nucleotides, the CDR3 is TGCAGTGCCAATCCCTCAGGTCCCTACAATGAGCAGTTCTTC. This codes for CSANPSGPYNEQFF.

The CDR3: CASKLFDEQYF. For the CDR3, the DNA is TGTGCCAGCAAGCTATTCGACGAGCAGTACTTC. The chain is built from TRBV7-2 and TRBJ2-7; no clear D gene. The CDR3 covers 11 residues. The ends were cut back, 7 bases at V and 5 bases at J, with 9 bases in the middle. Germline V gene lookup returns CDR1 SGHTA and CDR2 FQGNSA.

There are a few counts of this clonotype. V gene TRBV20-1 combines with J gene TRBJ2-5; a weak D match, TRBD1 (5 bases). The CDR3 is made up of 14 amino acids. Germline CDR1 reads DFQATT; CDR2 reads SNEGSKA (reference sequence). V lost 6 bases and J lost 4, with 18 bases in between. CDR3 bases: TGCAGTGCAAACCCCCCGGCCCAGGGAGAGACCCAGTACTTC. As protein: CSANPPAQGETQYF.

The chain recombines TRBV7-2 with TRBJ2-5, with D uncertain. The CDR3 runs 13 residues. Trimming pared 3 bases from V and 4 bases from J, leaving 9 bases between. Germline V CDR1 and CDR2: SGHTA, FQGNSA. CDR3 sequence (DNA): TGTGCCAGCAGCTTTGTGGTAGGAGAGACCCAGTACTTC. This gives the protein CASSFVVGETQYF.

Here the CDR3 reads CASSERTSWRETQYF. CDR3 sequence (DNA): TGTGCCAGCAGCGAGCGGACTAGTTGGAGAGAGACCCAGTACTTC. This sequence joins TRBV7-8 and TRBJ2-5; 7 bases fit TRBD2. Germline assignment: CDR1 SGHVS and CDR2 FQNEAQ. The J segment lost 4 bases and the V segment lost 5 bases, leaving 10 bases of the junction unmatched. The CDR3 has 15 amino acids.

This clonotype was counted a few times. This chain links TRBV6-2 or TRBV6-3 with TRBJ2-7, with D tentatively TRBD2 (7 bases). There are 14 residues in the CDR3. Trimming took 6 bases from V and 2 from J, leaving 14 bases between them. CDR1 MNHEY and CDR2 SVGEGT come from the germline V gene. CDR3 amino acids: CASRESGTPYEQYF. CDR3 nucleotides: TGTGCCAGCAGGGAAAGCGGGACACCCTACGAGCAGTACTTC.

This chain links TRBV4-1 with TRBJ2-1, with 7 bases aligning to TRBD2. Trimming at V came to 4 bases and at J to 7 bases, leaving 10 bases not matched to a gene. The CDR3 is 15 amino acids. Germline assignment: CDR1 MGHRA and CDR2 YSYEKL. In DNA form, the CDR3 reads TGCGCCAGCAGCCCGCCCTATAGAGCGGGGAATGAGCAGTTCTTC. It is translated as CASSPPYRAGNEQFF.

Of note for this clonotype: A much larger clone lies one base from this, so it may be a read error. V and J are TRBV6-2 or TRBV6-3 and TRBJ2-1; weak D call: TRBD1 (6 bases). Trimming took 7 bases from V and 10 from J, leaving 23 bases between them. The CDR3 length is 15 residues. Germline assignment: CDR1 MNHEY and CDR2 SVGEGT. The CDR3 DNA sequence: TGTGCCAGCAAGACCGGGACATGGGAGTTAGGGGAGCAGTTCTTC. Translating it yields CASKTGTWELGEQFF.

This chain uses TRBV5-4 with TRBJ2-1; 9 bases fit TRBD2. Trimming at V came to 4 bases and at J to 5 bases, leaving 4 bases not matched to a gene. Germline CDR1 is SGHNT and CDR2 is YYREEE (reference sequence). The CDR3 runs 14 residues. This CDR3 reads CASSAGGPDNEQFF. CDR3 DNA sequence: TGTGCCAGCAGCGCGGGAGGGCCCGACAATGAGCAGTTCTTC.

This clonotype occurred a few times. The V gene is TRBV9, the J gene TRBJ2-5, with 9 bases lining up with TRBD2. V lost 2 bases and J lost 4; bases outside the gene matches: 12. This CDR3 has 17 residues. Germline V lookup: CDR1 SGDLS, CDR2 YYNGEE. CDR3 DNA sequence: TGTGCCAGCAGCGTCCGGACTAGCGTCGGAGGAGGAGAGACCCAGTACTTC. Translation: CASSVRTSVGGGETQYF.

The rearrangement links TRBV5-1 to TRBJ2-7; 9 bases agree with TRBD2. CDR1 is SGHRS and CDR2 is YFSETQ in the germline V gene. The CDR3 has 13 amino acids. V lost 1 base and J lost 8; bases outside the gene matches: 4. CDR3: CASSLRTSAQQYF. CDR3 bases: TGCGCCAGCAGCTTGCGGACTAGCGCTCAGCAGTACTTC.

This clonotype has ten or more counts. The chain combines TRBV2 with TRBJ2-5, with D unclear. This CDR3 comprises 14 residues. Germline CDR1 and CDR2: SNHLY and FYNNEI. The V gene lost 8 bases and the J gene lost 3 bases, with 16 bases spanning the gap. The CDR3 protein is CASSVPPRKETQYF. The CDR3 nucleotides read TGTGCCAGCTCAGTACCCCCTCGAAAAGAGACCCAGTACTTC. Full variable domain (remainder filled in from reference TRBV2 and TRBJ2-5): EPEVTQTPSHQVTQMGQEVILRCVPISNHLYFYWYRQILGQKVEFLVSFYNNEISEKSEIFDDQFSVERPDGSNFTLKIRSTKLEDSAMYFCASSVPPRKETQYFGPGTRLLVL.

There are a few counts of this clonotype. The J gene is TRBJ2-7, the V gene TRBV29-1, with D possibly called TRBD1 or TRBD2 (5 bases each). V was shortened by 3 bases and J by 7 bases, with 13 bases between the two germline ends. The CDR3 extends over 12 amino acids. The V gene's germline CDR1 is SQVTM and CDR2 ANQGSEA. In nucleotides, the CDR3 is TGCAGCGTTGACGGGGACCTTGATGAGCAGTACTTC. As protein: CSVDGDLDEQYF.

The chain links TRBV12-3 or TRBV12-4 to TRBJ2-1; D remains ambiguous. The CDR3 is 16 residues long. V dropped 3 bases and J dropped 2 bases, with 14 bases sitting between them. CDR3 sequence reads: CASSFLRWVAYNEQFF. The CDR3 region has the DNA TGTGCCAGCAGTTTTCTCCGGTGGGTGGCCTACAATGAGCAGTTCTTC.

This clonotype was seen more than once but under ten times. The chain is built from TRBV29-1 and TRBJ2-2; no clear D. V lost 4 bases and J lost 1, with 4 bases in between. CDR3 length: 12 amino acids. In germline, CDR1 is SQVTM, CDR2 ANQGSEA. The CDR3 coding sequence is TGCAGCGTTGCTGAGAACACCGGGGAGCTGTTTTTT. Protein sequence: CSVAENTGELFF.

This clonotype was recorded at least ten times. J is TRBJ1-6 and V is TRBV12-3 or TRBV12-4; D may be TRBD1 (5 bases). V lost 6 bases and J 10 bases, leaving 13 bases between the germline ends. This CDR3 has 13 residues. The CDR3 protein is CASSPGGGSPLHF. The CDR3 region has the DNA TGTGCCAGCAGCCCCGGGGGTGGGTCACCCCTCCACTTT.

This clonotype occurred a few times. The chain employs TRBV20-1 and TRBJ2-3, with TRBD2 identical over 7 bases. The germline V gene has CDR1 DFQATT and CDR2 SNEGSKA (reference sequence). The junction had 9 bases not matched to a gene; V was cut back by 6 bases and J by 3 bases. The CDR3 runs to 14 residues. CDR3 residues: CSAAWRETTDTQYF. The CDR3 region has the DNA TGCAGTGCAGCCTGGCGGGAGACAACAGATACGCAGTATTTT.

The V call is TRBV5-1, the J call TRBJ2-1; either TRBD1 or TRBD2 may supply D (5 bases each). Germline V gene lookup returns CDR1 SGHRS and CDR2 YFSETQ. The CDR3 has 14 amino acids. Between the trimmed V and J ends, which lost 1 base and 8 bases, there was a span of 13 bases. The CDR3 DNA is TGCGCCAGCAGCTTGACAGGTGGTAGCGATGAGCAGTTCTTC. Translated, it gives CASSLTGGSDEQFF.

Only a few counts were recorded for this clonotype. The rearrangement joins TRBV20-1 to TRBJ2-5, with TRBD2 matching 12 bases. Germline values: CDR1 DFQATT, CDR2 SNEGSKA (reference sequence). There are 16 residues in the CDR3. J lost 1 base, V lost 1 base, and 4 bases had no gene match. Here the CDR3 reads CSARGLAGGRQETQYF. The CDR3 bases are TGCAGTGCTAGAGGGCTAGCGGGAGGGCGCCAAGAGACCCAGTACTTC.

V usage is TRBV15 and J usage is TRBJ2-6; the D gene is possibly TRBD1 (6 bases). This CDR3 is 16 amino acids long. Germline V CDR1 and CDR2: LNHNV, YYDKDF (reference sequence). V dropped 4 bases and J dropped 1 base, with 11 bases sitting between them. In DNA form, the CDR3 reads TGTGCCACCAGCAATCCAGGGACATCTGGGGCCAACGTCCTGACTTTC. Its translation: CATSNPGTSGANVLTF. Full variable domain (remainder filled in from reference TRBV15 and TRBJ2-6): DAMVIQNPRYQVTQFGKPVTLSCSQTLNHNVMYWYQQKSSQAPKLLFHYYDKDFNNEADTPDNFQSRRPNTSFCFLDIRSPGLGDTAMYLCATSNPGTSGANVLTFGAGSRLTVL.

This clonotype was picked up a small number of times. A read error may account for a junction end that differs from germline. V and J are TRBV29-1 and TRBJ2-7; a weak D match, TRBD2 (6 bases). This CDR3 is built from 11 residues. Germline CDR1 and CDR2: SQVTM and ANQGSEA. The DNA for the CDR3 is TGCAGCGTTGACGGGGGACGGGGAGTAGACTTC. Encoded protein: CSVDGGRGVDF.

Comment on this clonotype: Possible read error: a much larger clone is one base away. This chain links TRBV20-1 with TRBJ2-3; 8 positions match TRBD1. The CDR3 has 12 amino acids. Looked up from germline, CDR1 is DFQATT and CDR2 is SNEGSKA (reference sequence). The J segment lost 10 bases and the V segment lost 6 bases, leaving 9 bases of the junction unmatched. The CDR3 here is CSARQGRDAQYF. The CDR3 DNA sequence: TGCAGTGCAAGACAGGGGCGCGATGCGCAGTATTTT.

This clonotype has more than one count but fewer than ten. This chain joins TRBV7-9 and TRBJ2-1; 9 bases are a match to TRBD2. V lost 5 bases and J lost 10; bases outside the gene matches: 18. This CDR3 is built from 17 residues. CDR1 and CDR2 from the germline V gene are SEHNR and FQNEAQ (reference sequence). CDR3 coding DNA: TGTGCCAGCAGCCCCCATCCTCTAGCGGGGCCCCAGGGGGAGCAGTTCTTC. Its translation: CASSPHPLAGPQGEQFF.